The 25 T cell receptor beta chains listed next were all sequenced from one sample in a study of OX40 agonist ivuxolimab in advanced cancers. Generated by immunoSEQ multiplex PCR, the TCRdb table keeps only in-frame clones and is missing some. The repertoire has about 13,000 clones, roughly four fifths of them found once; the top ten carry 44%. The sample here was CD4+ or CD8+ T cells sorted from blood, taken in a trial of the OX40 agonist ivuxolimab. Source of these receptors: an adult with an advanced solid tumor such as melanoma, head and neck, liver or kidney cancer.

CDR3 region: CASSFTRDRPGNYGYTF. DNA for the CDR3: TGTGCCAGCAGTTTTACAAGGGACAGGCCCGGAAACTATGGCTACACCTTC. The chain recombines TRBV28 with TRBJ1-2; 8 nucleotides match TRBD1. The CDR3 covers 17 residues. Per germline, CDR1 MDHEN and CDR2 SYDVKM. The V segment lost 3 bases and the J segment 2 bases; nucleotides outside the gene matches: 11.

A single count supports this clone. The J gene is TRBJ2-2, the V gene TRBV7-6; 10 bases line up with TRBD2. The CDR3 is made up of 16 amino acids. Germline CDR1 reads SGHVS; CDR2 reads FNYEAQ. The junction had 3 bases not matched to a gene; V was cut back by 1 base and J by 4 bases. The CDR3 spells CASSLGTSGSTGELFF. In DNA, the CDR3 is TGTGCCAGCAGCTTAGGGACTAGCGGATCCACCGGGGAGCTGTTTTTT.

This chain joins TRBV4-1 and TRBJ2-7, with a weak D call TRBD1 (6 bases). Deletions cut 0 bases from V and 6 bases from J, with 15 bases between. The germline V gene has CDR1 MGHRA and CDR2 YSYEKL. CDR3 size: 15 residues. DNA for the CDR3: TGCGCCAGCAGCCAAGATAGGGCAGGGGTTGGCGAGCAGTACTTC. Protein sequence: CASSQDRAGVGEQYF.

The chain couples TRBV27 to TRBJ2-7; possibly TRBD1 or TRBD2 for D (5 bases each). The germline V gene encodes CDR1 MNHEY and CDR2 SMNVEV (reference sequence). The V and J ends lost 6 bases and 0 bases respectively, with 15 bases between them. This CDR3 is 15 amino acids long. CDR3 amino acids: CASSVGTASSYEQYF. The DNA of the CDR3 is TGTGCCAGCAGCGTAGGGACGGCTAGCTCCTACGAGCAGTACTTC.

The V gene is TRBV29-1, the J gene TRBJ2-3; D not resolved. Per germline, CDR1 SQVTM and CDR2 ANQGSEA. V was shortened by 6 bases and J by 0 bases, with 1 base between the two germline ends. The CDR3 extends over 10 amino acids. The CDR3 here is CSVSTDTQYF. The CDR3 region has the DNA TGCAGCGTCAGCACAGATACGCAGTATTTT.

The chain is built from TRBV9 and TRBJ2-1; D is tentatively TRBD1 or TRBD2 (5 bases each). The V end was cut by 3 bases, the J end by 7 bases, with 20 bases between. Looked up from germline, CDR1 is SGDLS and CDR2 is YYNGEE. The CDR3 contains 16 residues. CDR3 sequence: CASSDPLARGRNEQFF. In DNA form, the CDR3 reads TGTGCCAGCAGCGATCCCCTAGCAAGGGGTCGGAATGAGCAGTTCTTC.

This clone appeared a single time. The chain carries TRBV9 and TRBJ2-7, with TRBD2 matching 12 bases. The CDR3 sequence is 14 residues long. In germline, CDR1 is SGDLS, CDR2 YYNGEE. The V and J ends lost 5 bases and 1 base, in that order; junction bases with no gene match: 1. This chain's CDR3 is CASSTSGRSYEQYF. The CDR3 bases are TGTGCCAGCAGTACTAGCGGGAGGTCCTACGAGCAGTACTTC.

The chain joins TRBV2 to TRBJ1-6; 8 bases fit TRBD1. The J segment lost 5 bases and the V segment lost 5 bases, leaving 2 bases of the junction unmatched. This CDR3 comprises 14 residues. The germline V gene has CDR1 SNHLY and CDR2 FYNNEI. The CDR3 DNA sequence: TGTGCCAGCAGTTGGACAGGGAATAATTCACCCCTCCACTTT. Encoded protein: CASSWTGNNSPLHF.

The V call is TRBV10-3, the J call TRBJ1-1, with 9 bases lining up with TRBD1. CDR1 ENHRY and CDR2 SYGVKD come from the germline V gene. The CDR3 runs to 12 residues. V lost 11 bases, J lost 1 base, and 2 bases stayed unmatched. The CDR3 DNA reads TGTGCCGGGGGACAGGGGAACACTGAAGCTTTCTTT. Amino acid sequence: CAGGQGNTEAFF.

This chain links TRBV5-1 with TRBJ2-7; 8 bases align to TRBD1. After removal of 3 bases from V and 2 bases from J, the junction contained 13 bases not matched to a gene. CDR3 length: 17 amino acids. Per the germline V gene, CDR1 is SGHRS and CDR2 is YFSETQ. DNA of the CDR3: TGCGCCAGCAGCTCGACCCCCACGGGACAGGAGACCTACGAGCAGTACTTC. Its translation: CASSSTPTGQETYEQYF.

This clone was detected only once. This chain links TRBV19 with TRBJ1-5; 9 positions agree with TRBD1. The V gene end was trimmed by 0 bases and the J gene end by 6 bases; junction bases not matched to a gene: 6. This CDR3 comprises 16 residues. The V gene's germline CDR1 is LNHDA and CDR2 SQIVND (reference sequence). The CDR3 spells CASSIDTGGRGQPQHF. The CDR3 coding sequence is TGTGCCAGTAGTATAGATACAGGGGGCAGAGGTCAGCCCCAGCATTTT.

The chain carries TRBV6-1 and TRBJ2-1, with TRBD1 identical over 11 bases. The V gene's germline CDR1 is MNHNS and CDR2 SASEGT. Trimming at V came to 4 bases and at J to 8 bases, leaving 7 bases not matched to a gene. The length of the CDR3 is 15 residues. The CDR3 loop is CASSGPGQGEYEQFF. In DNA form, the CDR3 reads TGTGCCAGCAGTGGGCCGGGACAGGGGGAGTATGAGCAGTTCTTC.

The chain links TRBV13 to TRBJ2-7, with 7 positions matching TRBD2. After removal of 0 bases from V and 2 bases from J, the junction contained 4 bases not matched to a gene. This CDR3 has 15 residues. Germline V gene lookup returns CDR1 PRHDT and CDR2 FYEKMQ (reference sequence). CDR3 sequence reads: CASSLGGTNPYEQYF. The DNA of the CDR3 is TGTGCCAGCAGCTTAGGAGGGACTAACCCCTACGAGCAGTACTTC.

The gene calls are TRBV7-8 and TRBJ2-1, with TRBD2 matching over 10 bases. The CDR3 covers 20 residues. From germline, CDR1 is SGHVS and CDR2 FQNEAQ. The V and J ends lost 7 bases and 2 bases, in that order; junction bases with no gene match: 20. The CDR3 loop reads CASTLFRSGITSGAYNEQFF. CDR3 in DNA: TGTGCCAGCACCCTCTTCAGATCAGGGATAACTAGCGGGGCCTACAATGAGCAGTTCTTC.

In this sample, this clone turned up once. This rearrangement joins TRBV6-6 to TRBJ2-5, with 9 bases fitting TRBD2. This CDR3 is 12 amino acids long. V lost 9 bases to trimming and J lost 4 bases; unmatched junction nucleotides: 3. Germline CDR1 is MNHNY and CDR2 is SVGAGI (reference sequence). Here the CDR3 reads CASKGLAETQYF. In DNA form, the CDR3 reads TGTGCCAGTAAGGGACTAGCAGAGACCCAGTACTTC.

This clone was seen just once. The J gene is TRBJ1-1, the V gene TRBV15; D ambiguous. Germline CDR1 LNHNV, CDR2 YYDKDF (reference sequence). Trimming removed 5 bases from V and 1 base from J, with 5 bases in between. The CDR3 is made up of 12 amino acids. Written as DNA, the CDR3 is TGTGCCACCAGCCTTGGGAACACTGAAGCTTTCTTT. This codes for CATSLGNTEAFF.

The chain employs TRBV7-9 and TRBJ1-2; D unclear. Germline values: CDR1 SEHNR, CDR2 FQNEAQ (reference sequence). The V gene lost 5 bases and the J gene lost 7 bases, with 14 bases spanning the gap. This CDR3 has 13 residues. The CDR3 nucleotides read TGTGCCAGCAGCCAGGATCGTTGGAGTGGCTACACCTTC. This encodes CASSQDRWSGYTF.

This clone appeared once. This chain connects TRBV19 to TRBJ2-3; 10 nucleotides align to TRBD2. The CDR3 length is 15 residues. Germline loops: CDR1 LNHDA, CDR2 SQIVND (reference sequence). The V segment lost 6 bases and the J segment 6 bases; nucleotides outside the gene matches: 9. Here the CDR3 reads CASSPGLAGVDTQYF. CDR3 nucleotide sequence: TGTGCCAGTAGCCCTGGGCTAGCGGGAGTGGATACGCAGTATTTT.

J is TRBJ1-2 and V is TRBV6-1; TRBD1 matches 7 bases. The germline gives CDR1 MNHNS, CDR2 SASEGT. Trimming cost V 4 bases and J 4 bases; bases outside gene matches: 9. This CDR3 has 15 amino acids. This chain's CDR3 is CASSGGRGRGYGYTF. The DNA of the CDR3 is TGTGCCAGCAGTGGGGGGAGGGGGCGAGGCTATGGCTACACCTTC.

V is TRBV4-1 and J is TRBJ2-2; D may be TRBD1 or TRBD2 (5 bases each). The V end was cut by 0 bases, the J end by 7 bases, with 9 bases between. The V gene's germline CDR1 is MGHRA and CDR2 YSYEKL. The CDR3 spans 14 residues. The CDR3 nucleotides are TGCGCCAGCAGCCAAGACGGGGCGGGCGGGGAGCTGTTTTTT. Encoded protein: CASSQDGAGGELFF.

The genes are TRBV7-6 and TRBJ1-5; D is undetermined. This CDR3 has 12 residues. Trimming removed 5 bases at V and 2 bases at J, with 4 bases between. Per germline, CDR1 SGHVS and CDR2 FNYEAQ. The CDR3 coding sequence is TGTGCCAGCAGCCAACGCAATCAGCCCCAGCATTTT. It yields the protein CASSQRNQPQHF. The complete variable domain, with remaining parts taken from reference TRBV7-6 and TRBJ1-5, reads GAGVSQSPRYKVTKRGQDVALRCDPISGHVSLYWYRQALGQGPEFLTYFNYEAQQDKSGLPNDRFSAERPEGSISTLTIQRTEQRDSAMYRCASSQRNQPQHFGDGTRLSIL.

This sequence joins TRBV6-6 and TRBJ2-5; 8 bases are shared with TRBD1. This CDR3 is 15 amino acids long. Germline loops: CDR1 MNHNY, CDR2 SVGAGI (reference sequence). The trim removed 3 bases at V and 5 bases at J, leaving 8 bases unmatched. CDR3 residues: CASSYGSGGRETQYF. The CDR3 region has the DNA TGTGCCAGCAGTTATGGTTCAGGGGGCCGGGAGACCCAGTACTTC.

Points on this clone: One end of the junction varies from germline; a read error may be responsible. The chain couples TRBV10-2 to TRBJ2-7; 8 bases fit TRBD2. Germline V gene data show CDR1 as WSHSY and CDR2 as SAAADI. The CDR3 has 13 residues. The CDR3 DNA reads TGCGCCAGCGGTGATAGCGGGAACCTCGAGCAGTACTTC. Its protein product is CASGDSGNLEQYF.

The chain combines TRBV5-5 with TRBJ2-7, with 8 bases identical to TRBD1. The germline gives CDR1 SGHKS, CDR2 YYEKEE (reference sequence). The CDR3 is made up of 15 amino acids. V dropped 0 bases and J dropped 0; count of bases not matched to a gene: 2. The CDR3 sequence: CASSLGDRSSYEQYF. The CDR3 DNA sequence: TGTGCCAGCAGCTTGGGGGACAGGAGCTCCTACGAGCAGTACTTC.

The chain carries TRBV7-9 and TRBJ1-4, with D perhaps TRBD1 (5 bases). With 3 bases removed from V and 7 bases from J, the gap between germline ends came to 18 bases. The CDR3 covers 16 residues. Germline V CDR1 and CDR2: SEHNR, FQNEAQ (reference sequence). The DNA for the CDR3 is TGTGCCAGCAGCTTTTCGGAGACAGAGCCCTTTGAAAAACTGTTTTTT. It is translated as CASSFSETEPFEKLFF.